These 17 T cell receptor beta chains originate from one sample sequenced in a study of T-cell memory formation after mild COVID-19. TCRdb passed the 5' RACE reads through MiXCR, listing each CDR3 protein once. The sample lists 250,000 to 300,000 distinct CDR3 sequences, around 16% occurring once. The sequencing input was PBMCs or a T cell subset sorted from them (not recorded which). The receptors were gathered from a man aged 18 to 35 who had mild COVID-19 (a few samples of this study predate the infection). Cell type and time point are not known.

The V gene is TRBV12-3 or TRBV12-4, the J gene TRBJ1-2, with TRBD1 matching 9 bases. The CDR3 has 14 residues. V shed 5 bases and J 7 bases; nucleotides not matched to a gene: 8. The CDR3, as DNA: TGTGCCAGCAGTCCAAGGACAGGGGCTTCTGGCTACACCTTC. This encodes CASSPRTGASGYTF.

As for this clonotype: A read error may produce the germline difference seen at one junction end. The gene calls are TRBV7-7 and TRBJ2-5; D is tentatively TRBD1 or TRBD2 (6 bases each). Germline V CDR1 and CDR2: SSHAT, FNYEAQ (reference sequence). This CDR3 is built from 18 residues. The chain's CDR3 is CASSLGLQGLRASETQYF. The CDR3 DNA sequence: TGTGCTAGCAGCTTAGGCCTACAGGGACTCCGGGCGTCGGAGACCCAGTACTTC.

The rearrangement joins TRBV7-9 to TRBJ1-4; 10 nucleotides agree with TRBD1. This CDR3 region has 15 residues. Germline V gene sequence: CDR1 SEHNR, CDR2 FQNEAQ (reference sequence). V dropped 6 bases and J dropped 6; count of bases not matched to a gene: 7. The CDR3 reads CASRGIGTGDEKLFF. In DNA form, the CDR3 reads TGTGCCAGCAGGGGAATCGGGACAGGGGATGAAAAACTGTTTTTT.

The J gene is TRBJ2-3, the V gene TRBV9; 8 bases are a match to TRBD1. Germline V lookup: CDR1 SGDLS, CDR2 YYNGEE. CDR3 length: 16 residues. The V segment lost 3 bases and the J segment 2 bases; nucleotides outside the gene matches: 8. The chain's CDR3 is CASSASGTGLTDTQYF. The CDR3 DNA reads as TGTGCCAGCAGCGCCTCCGGGACAGGCCTCACAGATACGCAGTATTTT.

The V and J genes are TRBV5-1 and TRBJ1-2; 11 bases are a match to TRBD1. V shed 0 bases, J shed 6 bases, and the junction held 4 bases outside the gene matches. Germline V gene lookup returns CDR1 SGHRS and CDR2 YFSETQ. This CDR3 is 15 amino acids long. CDR3 sequence (DNA): TGCGCCAGCAGCTTGGTTAGGACAGGGGGCGATGGCTACACCTTC. Residues: CASSLVRTGGDGYTF.

This clonotype was seen repeatedly, ten times or more. The V gene is TRBV11-2, the J gene TRBJ2-3, with 9 bases identical to TRBD2. V shed 5 bases, J shed 1 base, and the junction held 16 bases outside the gene matches. Germline-derived CDR1 and CDR2 are SGHAT and FQNNGV. The CDR3 is 19 residues long. DNA of the CDR3: TGTGCCAGCAGCCCGAGTCCTGGCGGGGGGGCGGACGGCACAGATACGCAGTATTTT. This sequence encodes CASSPSPGGGADGTDTQYF.

This clonotype was observed a single time. The rearrangement links TRBV7-9 to TRBJ2-5, with TRBD1 identical over 9 bases. The CDR3 has 16 residues. V gave up 1 base and J gave up 5 bases; unmatched junction bases: 8. In germline, CDR1 is SEHNR, CDR2 FQNEAQ (reference sequence). CDR3 DNA sequence: TGTGCCAGCAGCTTAGGGGGACAGGGTCCGAGGGAGACCCAGTACTTC. Protein product: CASSLGGQGPRETQYF.

In this sample, this clonotype turned up once. The rearrangement joins TRBV20-1 to TRBJ2-3; 8 positions agree with TRBD2. V was clipped by 6 bases and J by 0 bases; unmatched bases: 8. CDR1 is DFQATT and CDR2 is SNEGSKA in the germline V gene (reference sequence). This CDR3 has 15 amino acids. The CDR3 protein is CSASGRLASTDTQYF. Here the CDR3 DNA reads TGCAGTGCCTCGGGGAGACTAGCGAGCACAGATACGCAGTATTTT.

The genes are TRBV4-1 and TRBJ2-5; D possibly uses TRBD1 or TRBD2 (5 bases each). Germline V CDR1 and CDR2: MGHRA, YSYEKL. The V gene lost 0 bases and the J gene lost 5 bases, with 16 bases spanning the gap. This CDR3 contains 16 residues. The CDR3: CASSQESAGTIETQYF. DNA of the CDR3: TGCGCCAGCAGCCAAGAATCGGCTGGGACGATCGAGACCCAGTACTTC.

This clonotype was observed a few times. The chain carries TRBV14 and TRBJ1-2; possibly TRBD1 for D (6 bases). Trimming shortened V by 2 bases and J by 8 bases, and 15 bases separated the two germline ends. The CDR3 has 14 amino acids. Germline CDR1 and CDR2: SGHDN and FVKESK. The CDR3 loop reads CASSQLLQGEGYTF. The DNA for the CDR3 is TGTGCCAGCAGCCAACTCCTACAGGGCGAAGGCTACACCTTC.

CDR3 DNA: TGTGCCAGCAGCCCACTCGGGACGGCCTATGGCTACACCTTC. Translated, it gives CASSPLGTAYGYTF. The chain has TRBV7-2 and TRBJ1-2; TRBD1 is a possible D gene (5 bases). Germline lookup yields CDR1 SGHTA and CDR2 FQGNSA. Trimming took off 5 bases at V and 4 bases at J, with 14 bases between the two ends. The CDR3 extends over 14 amino acids.

The rearrangement uses TRBV7-9 and TRBJ2-1, with 11 bases that match TRBD1. The CDR3 length is 13 residues. The germline CDR1 and CDR2 sequences are SEHNR and FQNEAQ (reference sequence). V lost 6 bases and J lost 6; bases outside the gene matches: 1. For the CDR3, the DNA is TGTGCCAGCAGAGGGACAGGGGGCAATGAGCAGTTCTTC. This translates into CASRGTGGNEQFF.

The J gene is TRBJ2-7, the V gene TRBV6-5; D unresolved. Germline V gene sequence: CDR1 MNHEY, CDR2 SVGAGI. The CDR3 loop spans 13 amino acids. The V and J ends lost 3 bases and 2 bases respectively, with 8 bases between them. CDR3 sequence: CASSYKDTYEQYF. As DNA, the CDR3 is TGTGCCAGCAGTTATAAGGATACCTACGAGCAGTACTTC.

This clonotype came up once. The gene calls are TRBV5-4 and TRBJ1-2, with TRBD1 matching 11 bases. With V trimmed by 3 bases and J by 8 bases, 6 bases remained unmatched. The length of the CDR3 is 14 residues. The germline V gene has CDR1 SGHNT and CDR2 YYREEE (reference sequence). As DNA, the CDR3 is TGTGCCAGCAGCTGGACAGGGGGCTTCGAGGGCTACACCTTC. This sequence encodes CASSWTGGFEGYTF. Combining the CDR3 with reference TRBV5-4 and TRBJ1-2 gives the whole variable domain ETGVTQSPTHLIKTRGQQVTLRCSSQSGHNTVSWYQQALGQGPQFIFQYYREEENGRGNFPPRFSGLQFPNYSSELNVNALELDDSALYLCASSWTGGFEGYTFGSGTRLTVV.

In its sample, this clonotype was seen many times. The rearrangement uses TRBV7-2 and TRBJ2-7, with 7 bases lining up with TRBD2. This CDR3 has 14 residues. Per the germline V gene, CDR1 is SGHTA and CDR2 is FQGNSA. Trimming removed 6 bases from V and 1 base from J; junction bases left unmatched: 6. The CDR3 is CASSFTGGSYEQYF. The CDR3 nucleotides are TGTGCCAGCAGTTTCACGGGGGGTTCCTACGAGCAGTACTTC.

This clonotype was observed a handful of times. The CDR3 DNA reads TGCGCCAGCAGCAGAGGGAGTGCAACTAATGAAAAACTGTTTTTT. Its translation: CASSRGSATNEKLFF. This chain links TRBV5-1 with TRBJ1-4; unclear D gene. Germline assignment: CDR1 SGHRS and CDR2 YFSETQ. The CDR3 consists of 15 residues. V was cut by 4 bases and J by 0 bases, with 10 bases left in between.

This clonotype was counted at least ten times. This chain connects TRBV4-1 to TRBJ2-7; 9 nucleotides match TRBD1. V shed 6 bases and J 3 bases; nucleotides not matched to a gene: 9. CDR3 size: 15 residues. CDR1 is MGHRA, CDR2 YSYEKL, per germline. In nucleotides, the CDR3 is TGCGCCAGCAGTTCACCCGGGACAGGGAACTACGAGCAGTACTTC. Its translation: CASSSPGTGNYEQYF.